This is a list of T cell receptor beta chains from one sample in a study of Ad26.COV2.S vaccination and SARS-CoV-2 variants. This table comes from immunoSEQ multiplex PCR, and its TCRdb copy is limited to in-frame clones, with some not included. The data contain some 250,000 clones, around 89% of them singletons. This specimen was peripheral blood, taken in a trial of Ad26.COV2.S vaccine versus placebo. The receptors here all came from a person aged 18-60 years who received the Ad26.COV2.S COVID-19 vaccine or a placebo. The conserved cysteine and the conserved F or W are not part of the CDR3 here.

cdr3_aa	v_call	j_call
ASSYYRDRDGYT	TRBV7-2	TRBJ1-2
ASSFRSVRSYEQY	TRBV28	TRBJ2-7
ASSLGFSQY	TRBV27	TRBJ2-7
AWSGSGGAGETQY	TRBV30	TRBJ2-5
SATQYNEQF	TRBV20-1	TRBJ2-1
ASSMYMNTEAF	TRBV6-4	TRBJ1-1
ASSLGGGGNSPLH	TRBV11-2	TRBJ1-6
ASTGQGTGEQY	TRBV11-1	TRBJ2-7
ASSLGTAYNEQF	TRBV7-6	TRBJ2-1
ASSLRIPSEQY	TRBV14	TRBJ2-7
ASSQGGTNEQF	TRBV7-3	TRBJ2-1
ASSPRQGLSNYGYT	TRBV6-2/TRBV6-3	TRBJ1-2
ASSLRWGHQEDQY	TRBV7-8	TRBJ2-5
ASSPRGRGVETQY	TRBV27	TRBJ2-5
ASSPIEQETQY	TRBV5-4	TRBJ2-5
ASSYAVGGYEQY	TRBV6-1	TRBJ2-7
AISDLFSGGAKRSTDTQY	TRBV10-3	TRBJ2-3
ASSQQGFYNSPLH	TRBV4-1	TRBJ1-6
ASSSYRAGEQF	TRBV6-5	TRBJ2-1
ASRRRTDAYEQY	TRBV6-5	TRBJ2-7
ASSLRLAGEGYEQY	TRBV11-2	TRBJ2-7
ASSLQAGRGFNEQY	TRBV7-9	TRBJ2-7
ASSQGTGGLSYGYT	TRBV4-2	TRBJ1-2
ASSLGTDSNQPQH	TRBV5-1	TRBJ1-5